This entry is about one TCR beta chain. The data stem from a study of shared clonotypes between healthy human individuals. There are 17 residues in the CDR3. V shed 3 bases and J 2 bases; nucleotides not matched to a gene: 5. The germline V gene encodes CDR1 SEHNR and CDR2 FQNEAQ (reference sequence). Produced via immunoSEQ multiplex PCR; TCRdb's table is partial and in-frame only. The table records about 490,000 clones, about 85% of them present only once. The clonotype was recovered from a woman aged 40 to 50 in good health. Some clones in this sample may be carry-over from other donors' samples. J is TRBJ2-1 and V is TRBV7-9, with 12 nucleotides matching TRBD2. Sequencing was performed on PBMCs. The CDR3 DNA is TGTGCCAGCAGCTTGACTAGCGGGAGAGGAACCTACAATGAGCAGTTCTTC. Translation gives CASSLTSGRGTYNEQFF.